This T cell receptor (beta chain) was recovered during a study of graft-versus-host responses after intestinal transplantation. Study details: Once they had received anti-thymocyte globulin induction, all recipients took tacrolimus and steroids for around three years. Notes on the study in general: Individuals carrying graft-donor T cell macrochimerism showed high graft-versus-host to host-versus-graft clonal ratios in allografts. The recipient marrow held GvH clones, and some of them showed up first in ileum or blood.

This clone was seen a single time. The antigen is unknown. Trimming took off 0 bases at V and 3 bases at J, with 7 bases between the two ends. The CDR3 runs 13 residues. Germline assignment: CDR1 SGDLS and CDR2 YYNGEE. Libraries were prepared by immunoSEQ multiplex PCR; TCRdb keeps only in-frame clonotypes and omits some of them. The sample gives 95,000 to 150,000 clones, around 96% of which show up once; 3% to 3.5% is in the top ten. The source was unstimulated CD8+ T cells sorted from spleen or lymph node cells, collected before intestinal transplant. The TCR was taken from a human donor who received an intestinal transplant. V usage is TRBV9 and J usage is TRBJ2-7; D is possibly TRBD1 (6 bases). The CDR3 DNA sequence: TGTGCCAGCAGCGTAGCGGACAGCTACGAGCAGTACTTC. Translated: CASSVADSYEQYF.